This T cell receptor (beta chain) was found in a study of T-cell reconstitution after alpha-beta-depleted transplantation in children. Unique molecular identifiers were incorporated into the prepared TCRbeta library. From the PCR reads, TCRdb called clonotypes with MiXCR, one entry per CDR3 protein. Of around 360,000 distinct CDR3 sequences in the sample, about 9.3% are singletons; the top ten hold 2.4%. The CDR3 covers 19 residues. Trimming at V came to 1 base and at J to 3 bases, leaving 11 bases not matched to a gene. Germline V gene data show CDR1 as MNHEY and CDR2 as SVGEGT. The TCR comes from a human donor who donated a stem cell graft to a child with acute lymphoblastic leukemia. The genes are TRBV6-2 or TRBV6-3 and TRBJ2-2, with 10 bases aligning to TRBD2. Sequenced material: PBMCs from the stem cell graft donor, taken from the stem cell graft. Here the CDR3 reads CASSYWEQASGSDTGELFF. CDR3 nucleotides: TGTGCCAGCAGTTACTGGGAACAGGCTAGCGGGAGTGACACCGGGGAGCTGTTTTTT.